Shown below are 18 T cell receptor beta chains from a single sample sequenced in a study of tissue T cells after allogeneic stem cell transplantation. Sequenced by immunoSEQ multiplex PCR; TCRdb stores in-frame clones only, minus some. The sample yields several thousand clones, approximately 45% seen once. Time point described: mouse harvest day 7 after allogeneic transplant. The graft held 10^6 splenic CD5+ T cells and 10^7 T-cell-depleted bone marrow cells. Sequencing input: gut tissue. Receptors were obtained from a female BALB/c mouse given C57BL/6 T cells with graft-versus-host disease after an allogeneic hematopoietic cell transplant.

This clone was counted a few times. Mouse gene names apply. CDR3 DNA, as far as it was read: TGTGCCAGCAGCCAAGACAGGGGGGACACAGAAGTCTTC. Encoded protein: CASSQDRGDTEVF. The entire CDR3 protein is CASSQDRGDTEVFF. The V call is TRBV2, the J call TRBJ1-1; 7 nucleotides agree with TRBD1. With the read ending 1 residue before the CDR3 end, the germline J gene is used to fill in that end. This CDR3 spans 14 amino acids. V was pared by 0 bases and J by 3 bases, with 1 base of the junction left unmatched. The germline gives CDR1 LGHNA, CDR2 YSYQKL.

Details on this clone: Genes here carry mouse names. The CDR3 end is not reached by the read, which stops 1 residue before it; the germline J gene fills it in. This chain uses TRBV16 with TRBJ2-5; 10 nucleotides agree with TRBD1. The CDR3 spans 13 residues. The germline gives CDR1 SGHSA, CDR2 FRNQAP. J gave up 5 bases and V 4 bases, and 0 bases lay outside the gene matches. This CDR3 reads CASSWTGGDTQYF. CDR3 bases read: TGTGCAAGCAGCTGGACAGGGGGAGACACCCAGTAC.

Notes on this clone: Gene names refer to mouse genes. The CDR3 end lies 1 residue beyond the end of the read and is filled in from the germline J gene. The genes are TRBV16 and TRBJ2-7; possible D gene TRBD2, 7 bases. Germline V CDR1 and CDR2: SGHSA, FRNQAP. V was cut by 2 bases and J by 5 bases, with 13 bases left in between. The CDR3 spans 14 residues. This chain's CDR3 is CASSLTGGRDEQYF. The CDR3 bases that were read are TGTGCAAGCAGCTTAACCGGGGGGCGCGATGAACAGTAC.

Of note for this clone: The genes are named according to mouse. The read gets to within 1 residue of the CDR3 end, and the germline J gene fills in the rest. The rearrangement uses TRBV26 and TRBJ2-1; a weak D match, TRBD1 (6 bases). Germline loops: CDR1 KGHPV, CDR2 FQNQEV (reference sequence). V was trimmed by 6 bases and J by 3 bases, leaving 12 bases between them. This CDR3 spans 14 amino acids. This CDR3 reads CASSSGTIYAEQFF. The sequenced part of the CDR3 DNA is TGTGCCAGCAGCTCCGGGACAATCTATGCTGAGCAGTTC. Combining the CDR3 with reference TRBV26 and TRBJ2-1 gives the whole variable domain NSKVIQTPRYLVKGQGQKAKMRCIPEKGHPVVFWYQQNKNNEFKFLINFQNQEVLQQIDMTEKRFSAECPSNSPCSLEIQSSEAGDSALYLCASSSGTIYAEQFFGPGTRLTVL.

As regards this clone: Genes here carry mouse names. The read halts 1 residue ahead of the CDR3 end, with the missing end drawn from the germline J gene. V is TRBV13-3 and J is TRBJ1-1; maybe TRBD1 (5 bases). Germline CDR1 NNHDY, CDR2 SYVADS. The CDR3 runs to 11 residues. The ends were cut back, 10 bases at V and 4 bases at J, with 11 bases in the middle. Incomplete CDR3 DNA: TGTGCCGCGGGGGGGTTCACAGAAGTCTTC. This sequence encodes CAAGGFTEVF. The full CDR3 protein is CAAGGFTEVFF.

Concerning this clone itself: The genes and germline here are from mouse. The DNA ends 1 residue before the CDR3 does, and the rest of the CDR3 is filled in from the germline J gene. The chain joins TRBV19 to TRBJ2-5, with a weak D call TRBD1 (5 bases). This CDR3 has 14 residues. Looked up from germline, CDR1 is FNHDT and CDR2 is SITEND (reference sequence). Trimming pared 2 bases from V and 4 bases from J, leaving 11 bases between. The CDR3 is CASSMRGEEDTQYF. The CDR3 DNA, read in part, is TGTGCCAGCAGTATGAGGGGTGAGGAAGACACCCAGTAC.

A note on this clone: The germline and genes are mouse ones. With the read ending 1 residue before the CDR3 end, the germline J gene is used to fill in that end. The chain uses TRBV26 and TRBJ2-4, with 9 bases fitting TRBD1. V lost 4 bases, J lost 5 bases, and 1 base stayed unmatched. Germline CDR1 KGHPV, CDR2 FQNQEV (reference sequence). The CDR3 covers 13 residues. CDR3 loop: CASSPGQGNTLYF. The part of the CDR3 DNA that was read is TGTGCCAGCAGTCCGGGACAGGGAAACACCTTGTAC. Supplemented by reference TRBV26 and TRBJ2-4, the full variable domain reads NSKVIQTPRYLVKGQGQKAKMRCIPEKGHPVVFWYQQNKNNEFKFLINFQNQEVLQQIDMTEKRFSAECPSNSPCSLEIQSSEAGDSALYLCASSPGQGNTLYFGAGTRLSVL.

Points on this clone: Gene labels here are mouse ones. The read falls 1 residue short of the CDR3 end, and the missing part is taken from the germline J gene. The genes are TRBV3 and TRBJ2-4, with TRBD2 matching over 12 bases. The CDR3 runs to 16 residues. CDR1 and CDR2 (germline): SNHLY, FYNGKV (reference sequence). V dropped 5 bases and J dropped 0; count of bases not matched to a gene: 3. The CDR3 loop is CASSQTGGASQNTLYF. The covered CDR3 bases are TGTGCCAGCAGCCAGACTGGGGGGGCTAGTCAAAACACCTTGTAC. Together with reference TRBV3 and TRBJ2-4, the CDR3 gives the full variable domain: GPKVLQIPSHQIIDMGQMVTLNCDPVSNHLYFYWYKQILGQQMEFLVNFYNGKVMEKSKLFKDQFSVERPDGSYFTLKIQPTALEDSAVYFCASSQTGGASQNTLYFGAGTRLSVL.

This clone turned up a few times. The germline and genes are mouse ones. The read terminates 1 residue before the CDR3 end, so the remaining end is supplied by the germline J gene. The V and J genes are TRBV26 and TRBJ2-1; TRBD1 matches at 7 bases. V was pared by 9 bases and J by 2 bases, with 4 bases of the junction left unmatched. The CDR3 is made up of 13 amino acids. CDR1 and CDR2 from the germline V gene are KGHPV and FQNQEV (reference sequence). The DNA read from the CDR3 is TGTGCCAGTTCCGGGACAGACTATGCTGAGCAGTTC. Translation gives CASSGTDYAEQF. The whole CDR3 region reads CASSGTDYAEQFF.

With regard to this clone: Mouse names are used for the genes. The read terminates 1 residue ahead of where the CDR3 ends, so the germline J gene completes it. J is TRBJ1-5 and V is TRBV1, with TRBD1 identical over 11 bases. CDR3 length equals 14 residues. Germline CDR1 NSQYPW, CDR2 LRSPGD (reference sequence). V was pared by 2 bases and J by 7 bases, with 1 base of the junction left unmatched. The CDR3 protein is CTCSARDRGQAPLF. Incomplete CDR3 DNA: TGCACCTGCAGTGCACGGGACAGGGGGCAGGCTCCGCTT. The entire variable domain, with the rest obtained from reference TRBV1 and TRBJ1-5, is as follows: VTLLEQNPRWRLVPRGQAVNLRCILKNSQYPWMSWYQQDLQKQLQWLFTLRSPGDKEVKSLPGADYLATRVTDTELRLQVANMSQGRTLYCTCSARDRGQAPLFGEGTRLSVL.

In the case of this clone: Each gene name is a mouse one. The missing CDR3 end, 1 residue past where the read stops, is filled in from the germline J gene. The sample contains more than one DNA sequence encoding this CDR3. V and J are TRBV26 and TRBJ1-2; 7 nucleotides match TRBD1. Trimming at V came to 4 bases and at J to 0 bases, leaving 2 bases not matched to a gene. The CDR3 has 14 residues. The V gene's germline CDR1 is KGHPV and CDR2 FQNQEV (reference sequence). The covered CDR3 bases are TGTGCCAGCAGTCGACAGGGAGCAAACTCCGACTACACC. It codes for CASSRQGANSDYT. The CDR3 in full is CASSRQGANSDYTF.

A note on this clone: Gene names are the mouse ones. The CDR3 end falls 1 residue outside the read, so it is completed with the germline J gene. The chain joins TRBV26 to TRBJ1-3; 9 nucleotides line up with TRBD1. From germline, CDR1 is KGHPV and CDR2 FQNQEV (reference sequence). J was trimmed by 3 bases and V by 3 bases; bases with no gene match: 3. The CDR3 sequence is 15 residues long. The sequenced part of the CDR3 DNA is TGTGCCAGCAGTCTAGAGACAGGGGGTGGAAATACGCTCTAT. Translated: CASSLETGGGNTLY. The entire CDR3 protein is CASSLETGGGNTLYF.

In its sample, this clone is medium-sized. Genes here carry mouse names. The CDR3 end lies 1 residue beyond the end of the read and is filled in from the germline J gene. The V call is TRBV12-2, the J call TRBJ1-4; D remains unclear. This CDR3 spans 12 amino acids. V gave up 0 bases and J gave up 7 bases, with 5 bases separating them. Germline loops: CDR1 SGHLS, CDR2 HYDKME. CDR3 amino acids: CASSLRRERLFF. Incomplete CDR3 DNA: TGTGCCAGCTCTCTCCGTCGCGAAAGATTATTT.

As to this clone: The genes are named according to mouse. The read comes to an end 1 residue before the CDR3 does, leaving the germline J gene to fill in the end. The genes are TRBV3 and TRBJ2-4; unclear D gene. Trimming removed 5 bases at V and 0 bases at J, with 9 bases between. In germline, CDR1 is SNHLY, CDR2 FYNGKV (reference sequence). The CDR3 is 14 residues long. Partial CDR3 DNA: TGTGCCAGCAGCCTAACAGCTAGTCAAAACACCTTGTAC. Protein product: CASSLTASQNTLY. The full CDR3 protein is CASSLTASQNTLYF.

In its sample, this clone is medium-sized (0.01 to 0.1%). Mouse gene names apply. The read terminates 1 residue ahead of where the CDR3 ends, so the germline J gene completes it. The V call is TRBV26, the J call TRBJ1-3, with a possible D match to TRBD1 (6 bases). The CDR3 is 14 amino acids. Germline CDR1 reads KGHPV; CDR2 reads FQNQEV (reference sequence). V dropped 6 bases and J dropped 0 bases, with 9 bases sitting between them. CDR3 DNA (partial): TGTGCCAGCAGCCGGGACAATTCTGGAAATACGCTCTAT. The encoded protein is CASSRDNSGNTLY. The entire CDR3 reads CASSRDNSGNTLYF.

Only one count was recorded for this clone. The gene names given are mouse names. The CDR3 extends 1 residue past the end of the read, so its final part is completed from the germline J gene. This sequence joins TRBV26 and TRBJ1-1, with D possibly matching TRBD1 (5 bases). Germline V gives CDR1 KGHPV, CDR2 FQNQEV (reference sequence). V lost 0 bases, J lost 5 bases, and 7 bases lay in between. The CDR3 extends over 13 amino acids. CDR3 bases read: TGTGCCAGCAGTCTGTCGACAGCTACAGAAGTCTTC. Translating gives CASSLSTATEVF. The full CDR3 protein reads CASSLSTATEVFF.

About this clone itself: Mouse gene names and germline throughout. The read comes to an end 1 residue before the CDR3 does, leaving the germline J gene to fill in the end. The rearrangement links TRBV17 to TRBJ2-1, with 8 bases matching TRBD1. This CDR3 region has 14 residues. The V and J ends lost 3 bases and 2 bases, in that order; junction bases with no gene match: 0. Germline V gene sequence: CDR1 MNHDT, CDR2 YYDKIL. The CDR3 loop is CASSRDRDYAEQFF. The sequenced CDR3 bases are TGTGCTAGCAGTAGGGACAGGGACTATGCTGAGCAGTTC.

Regarding this clone: Gene names follow the mouse nomenclature. The DNA ends 1 residue before the CDR3 does, and the rest of the CDR3 is filled in from the germline J gene. The chain links TRBV15 to TRBJ2-1, with D unresolved. Germline CDR1 SGHND, CDR2 FRSKSL. This CDR3 contains 11 residues. Trimming left V 6 bases short and J 5 bases short, with 5 bases between. The part of the CDR3 DNA that was read is TGTGCCAGCAGGAAAAATGCTGAGCAGTTC. This codes for CASRKNAEQF. Given in full, the CDR3 is CASRKNAEQFF. Supplemented by reference TRBV15 and TRBJ2-1, the full variable domain reads DAGVTQTPRHEVAEKGQTIILKCEPVSGHNDLFWYRQTKIQGLELLSYFRSKSLMEDGGAFKDRFKAEMLNSSFSTLKIQPTEPKDSAVYLCASRKNAEQFFGPGTRLTVL.